This TCR beta chain was found in a study of blood T cells in healthy people across ages. The study drew donors from healthy Caucasian individuals in Russia aged 6 to 90. A J-beta primer mix and a sample-barcoded 5' primer were used in a second PCR of roughly 7 to 12 cycles. From each sample, at least 2.5 million paired-end reads containing CDR3 were obtained. A single record per CDR3 protein comes from TCRdb applying MiXCR to the 5' RACE reads. This table has about 1.1 million distinct CDR3 sequences, roughly two fifths appearing once. Germline V gene lookup returns CDR1 SEHNR and CDR2 FQNEAQ (reference sequence). The CDR3 is 15 residues long.

J is TRBJ2-7 and V is TRBV7-9; 12 nucleotides align to TRBD2. TRBJ2-5 explains the end of the DNA better; the J call may be wrong. The sequencing sample was made of blood. This receptor was taken from a man younger than 35 in good health. CDR3 amino acids: CASSALAGGQETQYF. CDR3 in DNA: TGTGCCAGCAGCGCCCTAGCGGGGGGGCAAGAGACCCAGTACTTC.